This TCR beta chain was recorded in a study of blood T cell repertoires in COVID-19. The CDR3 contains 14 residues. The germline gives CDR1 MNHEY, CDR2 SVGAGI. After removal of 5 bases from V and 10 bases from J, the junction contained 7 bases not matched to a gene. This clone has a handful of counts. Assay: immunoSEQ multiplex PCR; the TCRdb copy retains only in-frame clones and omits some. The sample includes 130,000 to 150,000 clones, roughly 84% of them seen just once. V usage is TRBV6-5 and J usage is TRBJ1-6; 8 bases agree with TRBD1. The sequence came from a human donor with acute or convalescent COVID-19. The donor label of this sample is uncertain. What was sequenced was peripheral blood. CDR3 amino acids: CASSRTGRESPLHF. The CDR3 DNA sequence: TGTGCCAGCAGTAGGACAGGGAGGGAATCACCCCTCCACTTT.